Following are 17 T cell receptor beta chains from one sample sequenced in a study of OX40 agonist ivuxolimab in advanced cancers. Some clones are missing from TCRdb's copy, which holds only in-frame ones; the method was immunoSEQ multiplex PCR. This table has 50,000 or so clones, about 89% appearing once. The sequences come from CD4+ or CD8+ T cells sorted from blood, collected in a trial of the OX40 agonist ivuxolimab. These receptors were taken from an adult with an advanced solid tumor such as melanoma, head and neck, liver or kidney cancer.

V is TRBV13 and J is TRBJ1-5; D call uncertain. V was cut by 4 bases and J by 11 bases, with 18 bases left in between. Per germline, CDR1 PRHDT and CDR2 FYEKMQ (reference sequence). This CDR3 spans 14 amino acids. CDR3 region: CASSSSGRPNSQHF. In DNA form, the CDR3 reads TGTGCCAGCAGCTCCTCCGGGAGACCGAATTCCCAGCATTTT. The whole variable domain, remainder taken from reference TRBV13 and TRBJ1-5, is AAGVIQSPRHLIKEKRETATLKCYPIPRHDTVYWYQQGPGQDPQFLISFYEKMQSDKGSIPDRFSAQQFSDYHSELNMSSLELGDSALYFCASSSSGRPNSQHFGDGTRLSIL.

The chain is built from TRBV4-1 and TRBJ2-7; the match to TRBD2 covers 7 bases. The CDR3 length is 14 residues. Germline V gene lookup returns CDR1 MGHRA and CDR2 YSYEKL. The V segment lost 4 bases and the J segment 7 bases; nucleotides outside the gene matches: 10. The DNA of the CDR3 is TGCGCCAGCAGCCCTATCAACCAGGGAGGGGAGCAGTACTTC. Translating gives CASSPINQGGEQYF.

The chain joins TRBV6-4 to TRBJ2-1, with 9 positions matching TRBD1. The germline V gene encodes CDR1 MRHNA and CDR2 SNTAGT. The CDR3 has 15 residues. Trimming at V came to 3 bases and at J to 6 bases, leaving 6 bases not matched to a gene. The CDR3 loop reads CASSEIGTGINEQFF. CDR3 sequence (DNA): TGTGCCAGCAGTGAAATTGGGACAGGGATCAATGAGCAGTTCTTC.

The chain uses TRBV11-2 and TRBJ1-4; D is perhaps TRBD1 (5 bases). The CDR3 has 15 amino acids. Germline CDR1 reads SGHAT; CDR2 reads FQNNGV. Trimming removed 5 bases at V and 3 bases at J, with 13 bases between. The CDR3 bases are TGTGCCAGCAGCACCAGGGAAACCCCTAATGAAAAACTGTTTTTT. Amino acids: CASSTRETPNEKLFF.

The chain couples TRBV4-1 to TRBJ1-2, with D unclear. With 3 bases removed from V and 4 bases from J, the gap between germline ends came to 15 bases. CDR1 MGHRA and CDR2 YSYEKL come from the germline V gene. The CDR3 has 15 residues. In nucleotides, the CDR3 is TGCGCCAGCAGCCACGACCTCTGGGCCGGCTATGGCTACACCTTC. This gives the protein CASSHDLWAGYGYTF.

The chain uses TRBV13 and TRBJ2-7, with 8 bases matching TRBD1. V was pared by 2 bases and J by 3 bases, with 15 bases of the junction left unmatched. Germline-derived CDR1 and CDR2 are PRHDT and FYEKMQ (reference sequence). The CDR3 is 18 residues long. The CDR3 protein is CASSLHNTRQGHYYEQYF. The CDR3 bases are TGTGCCAGCAGCTTACACAACACCCGACAGGGGCACTACTACGAGCAGTACTTC.

This chain connects TRBV11-2 to TRBJ2-5; TRBD1 agrees at 7 bases. Germline V gene sequence: CDR1 SGHAT, CDR2 FQNNGV. J was trimmed by 3 bases and V by 1 base; bases with no gene match: 5. This CDR3 has 15 residues. The CDR3 spells CASSLGQGGKETQYF. The CDR3 DNA is TGTGCCAGCAGCTTAGGACAGGGTGGAAAAGAGACCCAGTACTTC.

This clone appeared a few times. V gene TRBV29-1 combines with J gene TRBJ1-3; maybe TRBD1 (5 bases). V lost 0 bases and J 8 bases, leaving 20 bases between the germline ends. CDR1 and CDR2 (germline): SQVTM, ANQGSEA. The CDR3 runs to 16 residues. The CDR3 DNA sequence: TGCAGCGTTGAAGATCCCCGTGGGGGGATAGAAGACACCATATATTTT. It specifies CSVEDPRGGIEDTIYF. The full variable domain, its missing parts supplied by reference TRBV29-1 and TRBJ1-3, is SAVISQKPSRDICQRGTSLTIQCQVDSQVTMMFWYRQQPGQSLTLIATANQGSEATYESGFVIDKFPISRPNLTFSTLTVSNMSPEDSSIYLCSVEDPRGGIEDTIYFGEGSWLTVV.

The J gene is TRBJ2-7, the V gene TRBV7-8; 14 bases agree with TRBD2. Trimming removed 4 bases from V and 5 bases from J; junction bases left unmatched: 4. The CDR3 is 15 amino acids. Germline CDR1 and CDR2: SGHVS and FQNEAQ. The CDR3 sequence: CASSYGTSGRDEQYF. The CDR3 nucleotides read TGTGCCAGCAGCTATGGGACTAGCGGGAGAGACGAGCAGTACTTC.

V is TRBV6-5 and J is TRBJ2-2; D remains ambiguous. The CDR3 extends over 14 amino acids. In germline, CDR1 is MNHEY, CDR2 SVGAGI. V was pared by 3 bases and J by 6 bases, with 11 bases between. The CDR3 loop reads CASSYGQHAGELFF. The CDR3, as DNA: TGTGCCAGCAGTTATGGTCAGCACGCCGGGGAGCTGTTTTTT.

This chain uses TRBV7-2 with TRBJ2-7; TRBD1 matches 9 bases. Per germline, CDR1 SGHTA and CDR2 FQGNSA. Trimming removed 1 base from V and 4 bases from J; junction bases left unmatched: 11. CDR3 length: 17 residues. The DNA of the CDR3 is TGTGCCAGCAGCTTAGAGGCGAACAGGGGGCTCGAATACGAGCAGTACTTC. It encodes CASSLEANRGLEYEQYF. The whole variable domain, filled in from reference TRBV7-2 and TRBJ2-7, reads GAGVSQSPSNKVTEKGKDVELRCDPISGHTALYWYRQSLGQGLEFLIYFQGNSAPDKSGLPSDRFSAERTGGSVSTLTIQRTQQEDSAVYLCASSLEANRGLEYEQYFGPGTRLTVT.

The chain combines TRBV5-1 with TRBJ1-1, with 11 bases aligning to TRBD1. CDR3 length: 14 amino acids. Germline lookup yields CDR1 SGHRS and CDR2 YFSETQ. The J segment lost 8 bases and the V segment lost 4 bases, leaving 7 bases of the junction unmatched. The CDR3 DNA reads TGCGCCAGCAGCCCCGGACAGGGGGCGACGGAAGCTTTCTTT. Translated, it gives CASSPGQGATEAFF.

The chain couples TRBV2 to TRBJ2-2; D uncertain. This CDR3 is built from 14 residues. The V end lost 6 bases, the J end lost 5 bases, and 13 bases lay between the germline ends. Germline V gene sequence: CDR1 SNHLY, CDR2 FYNNEI. CDR3 sequence: CASRRSPTTGELFF. The CDR3 region has the DNA TGTGCCAGCAGGAGGAGCCCCACGACCGGGGAGCTGTTTTTT.

This clone has a single count. The CDR3 DNA follows: TGCAGCACCTACGGCGGTGAGGCCTACAATGAGCAGTTCTTC. Protein product: CSTYGGEAYNEQFF. The genes are TRBV29-1 and TRBJ2-1; no reliable D call. Trimming took 8 bases from V and 2 from J, leaving 16 bases between them. The CDR3 consists of 14 residues. The V gene's germline CDR1 is SQVTM and CDR2 ANQGSEA.

The chain uses TRBV30 and TRBJ1-1; D remains unclear. The germline gives CDR1 GTSNPN, CDR2 SVGIG (reference sequence). V was clipped by 0 bases and J by 4 bases, with 9 bases between them. The CDR3 consists of 13 residues. CDR3 in DNA: TGTGCCTGGAGTGTTGGCCTTCCCACTGAAGCTTTCTTT. This sequence encodes CAWSVGLPTEAFF.

This clone was counted a single time. This chain connects TRBV19 to TRBJ1-4; possibly TRBD1 for D (6 bases). The CDR3 spans 15 residues. V gave up 3 bases and J gave up 0 bases, with 8 bases separating them. Germline CDR1 LNHDA, CDR2 SQIVND (reference sequence). Here the CDR3 DNA reads TGTGCCAGTAGTATTTGGACAGCAACTAATGAAAAACTGTTTTTT. This sequence encodes CASSIWTATNEKLFF.

This clone was detected only a few times. The J gene is TRBJ1-2, the V gene TRBV27; D remains unclear. V was cut by 2 bases and J by 3 bases, with 7 bases left in between. The CDR3 is 13 amino acids. Per germline, CDR1 MNHEY and CDR2 SMNVEV (reference sequence). The CDR3 is CASSLTVDYGYTF. In nucleotides, the CDR3 is TGTGCCAGCAGTTTAACAGTAGACTATGGCTACACCTTC.